These 10 T cell receptor beta chains came from one sample sequenced in a study of shared clonotypes between healthy human individuals. Using immunoSEQ multiplex PCR, the repertoire was profiled, and TCRdb retains in-frame clones only, with some absent. The sample holds around 2.5 million clones, 93% seen once. What was sequenced was naive CD4+ T cells from PBMCs. Described subset: CD45RA+ positively selected. These receptors all stem from a man between 18 and 35 years old in good health. Some clones in this sample may be carry-over from other donors' samples.

The chain joins TRBV6-1 to TRBJ1-2, with 7 bases matching TRBD1. Trimming removed 4 bases from V and 1 base from J; junction bases left unmatched: 12. CDR1 is MNHNS, CDR2 SASEGT, per germline. The CDR3 consists of 17 residues. The CDR3 coding sequence is TGTGCCAGCAGTGCCAGGGGGACGGACCTATTTAACTATGGCTACACCTTC. Its protein product is CASSARGTDLFNYGYTF.

This chain joins TRBV2 and TRBJ1-2; no reliable D call. V was clipped by 6 bases and J by 0 bases, with 11 bases between them. The CDR3 is made up of 14 amino acids. Germline V gives CDR1 SNHLY, CDR2 FYNNEI. The chain's CDR3 is CASRGEIANYGYTF. The CDR3 bases are TGTGCCAGCAGGGGAGAAATAGCTAACTATGGCTACACCTTC.

About this clone: The same CDR3 is also encoded by other DNA sequences in this sample. This chain connects TRBV7-9 to TRBJ2-7, with D perhaps matching TRBD2 (5 bases). V lost 1 base, J lost 1 base, and 11 bases lay in between. The CDR3 loop spans 15 amino acids. CDR1 is SEHNR and CDR2 is FQNEAQ in the germline V gene (reference sequence). The chain's CDR3 is CASSLGGSPSYEQYF. The CDR3 DNA reads as TGTGCCAGCAGCTTAGGAGGGTCCCCATCCTACGAGCAGTACTTC.

In this sample, this clone turned up once. This chain links TRBV27 with TRBJ2-3, with D tentatively TRBD2 (6 bases). V lost 5 bases to trimming and J lost 0 bases, with 15 bases between them. In germline, CDR1 is MNHEY, CDR2 SMNVEV (reference sequence). CDR3 length equals 16 residues. CDR3 coding DNA: TGTGCCAGCAGTGCAACACTAGCCCAAAGCACAGATACGCAGTATTTT. This gives the protein CASSATLAQSTDTQYF.

The chain uses TRBV5-1 and TRBJ2-3; 12 bases map to TRBD2. The V and J ends lost 3 bases and 1 base, in that order; junction bases with no gene match: 12. This CDR3 spans 19 amino acids. CDR1 and CDR2 (germline): SGHRS, YFSETQ. The DNA for the CDR3 is TGCGCCAGCAGCTGGAGTCTAGCGGGAGGGTATTATGGCACAGATACGCAGTATTTT. Translation: CASSWSLAGGYYGTDTQYF. The variable domain in full, completed from reference TRBV5-1 and TRBJ2-3, reads KAGVTQTPRYLIKTRGQQVTLSCSPISGHRSVSWYQQTPGQGLQFLFEYFSETQRNKGNFPGRFSGRQFSNSRSEMNVSTLELGDSALYLCASSWSLAGGYYGTDTQYFGPGTRLTVL.

This chain joins TRBV28 and TRBJ2-3; 8 bases align to TRBD2. V shed 7 bases and J 0 bases; nucleotides not matched to a gene: 3. This CDR3 spans 14 amino acids. From germline, CDR1 is MDHEN and CDR2 SYDVKM. The CDR3 sequence is CASTTSGSTDTQYF. The CDR3 DNA is TGTGCCAGCACCACTAGCGGAAGCACAGATACGCAGTATTTT. The entire variable domain, with the rest obtained from reference TRBV28 and TRBJ2-3, is as follows: DVKVTQSSRYLVKRTGEKVFLECVQDMDHENMFWYRQDPGLGLRLIYFSYDVKMKEKGDIPEGYSVSREKKERFSLILESASTNQTSMYLCASTTSGSTDTQYFGPGTRLTVL.

About this clone itself: The identical CDR3 is also encoded by other nucleotide sequences in the sample. This sequence joins TRBV6-1 and TRBJ2-5; 12 bases line up with TRBD1. CDR3 length: 14 amino acids. Per the germline V gene, CDR1 is MNHNS and CDR2 is SASEGT. Trimming removed 6 bases from V and 5 bases from J; junction bases left unmatched: 4. The CDR3 nucleotides are TGTGCCAGCAGAGGGACAGGGGGCAGGGAGACCCAGTACTTC. This encodes CASRGTGGRETQYF.

The CDR3 region is CASSYDRLAGDEQFF. For the CDR3, the DNA is TGTGCCAGCAGTTACGATAGACTAGCGGGCGATGAGCAGTTCTTC. The rearrangement links TRBV6-6 to TRBJ2-1; 10 positions agree with TRBD2. The CDR3 sequence is 15 residues long. CDR1 and CDR2 from the germline V gene are MNHNY and SVGAGI (reference sequence). V shed 2 bases, J shed 8 bases, and the junction held 6 bases outside the gene matches.

V and J are TRBV27 and TRBJ1-1, with D perhaps matching TRBD1 (6 bases). Germline V lookup: CDR1 MNHEY, CDR2 SMNVEV (reference sequence). The length of the CDR3 is 19 residues. Trimming stripped 6 bases from V and 3 bases from J, with 29 bases between. CDR3 DNA: TGTGCCAGCAGCCAAGGAAGAGAGACAGGATGGGGGGAGGACACTGAAGCTTTCTTT. Translation: CASSQGRETGWGEDTEAFF.

J is TRBJ1-2 and V is TRBV6-5, with D maybe TRBD1 (6 bases). The germline V and J ends were trimmed by 8 bases and 5 bases, with 15 bases remaining between them. CDR3 size: 13 residues. Germline assignment: CDR1 MNHEY and CDR2 SVGAGI. The CDR3 spells CASFSGQPYGYTF. The CDR3 bases are TGTGCCAGCTTCTCTGGACAGCCGTATGGCTACACCTTC.